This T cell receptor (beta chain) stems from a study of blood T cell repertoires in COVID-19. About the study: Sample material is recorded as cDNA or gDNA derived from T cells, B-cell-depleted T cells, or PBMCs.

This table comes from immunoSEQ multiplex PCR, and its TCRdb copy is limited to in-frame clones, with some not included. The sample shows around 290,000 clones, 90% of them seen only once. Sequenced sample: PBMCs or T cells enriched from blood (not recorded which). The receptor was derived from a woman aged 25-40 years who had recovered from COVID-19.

DNA of the CDR3: TGTGCCACCAGTGGGTCGAGCTCCTACAATGAGCAGTTCTTC. Its protein product is CATSGSSSYNEQFF. The rearrangement uses TRBV24-1 and TRBJ2-1; D not certain. The CDR3 is 14 residues long. Germline values: CDR1 KGHDR, CDR2 SFDVKD. The V and J ends lost 5 bases and 0 bases respectively, with 7 bases between them.